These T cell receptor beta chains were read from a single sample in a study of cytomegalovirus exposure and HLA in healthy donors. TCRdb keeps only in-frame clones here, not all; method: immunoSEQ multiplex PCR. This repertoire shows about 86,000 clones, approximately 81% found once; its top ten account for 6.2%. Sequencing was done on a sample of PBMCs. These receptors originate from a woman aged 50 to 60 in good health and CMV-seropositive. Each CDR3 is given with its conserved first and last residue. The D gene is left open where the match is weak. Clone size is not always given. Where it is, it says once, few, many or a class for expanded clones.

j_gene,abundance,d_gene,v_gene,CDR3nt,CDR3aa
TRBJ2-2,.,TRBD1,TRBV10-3,TGTGCCACCAGAGATGAGGACAGGGGGCATATCGGGGAGCTGTTTTTT,CATRDEDRGHIGELFF
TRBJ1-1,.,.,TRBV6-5,TGTGCCAGCAGTTACTTGGGACTAGGATCTGAAGCTTTCTTT,CASSYLGLGSEAFF
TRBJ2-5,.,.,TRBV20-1,TGCAGTGCTAGCAGGGAAGAGACCCAGTACTTC,CSASREETQYF
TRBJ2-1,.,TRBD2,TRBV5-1,TGCGCCAGCAGCTCAACTAGCGCGCCTGGGTCGGAGCAGTTCTTC,CASSSTSAPGSEQFF
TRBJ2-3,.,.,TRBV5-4,TGTGCCAGCAACGCAGTATCTAGCACAGATACGCAGTATTTT,CASNAVSSTDTQYF
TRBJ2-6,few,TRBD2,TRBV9,TGTGCCAGCAGCGTTTTGCCTAGCGGGAGTGCTGGGGCCAACGTCCTGACTTTC,CASSVLPSGSAGANVLTF
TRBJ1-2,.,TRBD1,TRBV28,TGTGCCTCAAGGGGGGTAAGGACAGGGCAACACTATGGCTACACCTTC,CASRGVRTGQHYGYTF
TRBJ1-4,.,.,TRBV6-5,TGTGCCAGCAGTTTGACCTTCACGGGTGAAAAACTGTTTTTT,CASSLTFTGEKLFF
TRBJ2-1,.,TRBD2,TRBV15,TGTGCCACCAGCAGAGATCCTATAGCGGGAGGGAAGGAGCAGTTCTTC,CATSRDPIAGGKEQFF
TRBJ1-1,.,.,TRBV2,TGTGCCAGCAAATTCGGGACTGAAGCTTTCTTT,CASKFGTEAFF
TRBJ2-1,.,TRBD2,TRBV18,TGTGCCAGCTTGGGACTAGCGGGACCTCAGTTCTTC,CASLGLAGPQFF
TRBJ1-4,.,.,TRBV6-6,TGTGCCAGCAGTTACTCGAACAAACAGGGTCGAGAAAAACTGTTTTTT,CASSYSNKQGREKLFF
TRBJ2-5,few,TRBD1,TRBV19,TGTGCCAGTGGACAGGGAAGGCAAGAGACCCAGTACTTC,CASGQGRQETQYF
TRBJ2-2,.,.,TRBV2,TGTGCCAGCCTTGAGCGGGAGCTGTTTTTT,CASLERELFF
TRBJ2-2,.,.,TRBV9,TGTGCCAGCAGCGTAGGGGTGACCGGGACCGGGGAGCTGTTTTTT,CASSVGVTGTGELFF
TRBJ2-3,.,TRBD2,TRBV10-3,TGTGCCATCAGTGGGTCCCCTCCCCCGGGAGGGCATTACACAGATACGCAGTATTTT,CAISGSPPPGGHYTDTQYF
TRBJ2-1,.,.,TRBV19,TGTGCCAGTGGAGAGACAGAGCTATACAATGAGCAGTTCTTC,CASGETELYNEQFF
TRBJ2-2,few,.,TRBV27,TGTGCCAGCAGTTTACGTACCCAGGGGCAGGCCGGGGAGCTGTTTTTT,CASSLRTQGQAGELFF
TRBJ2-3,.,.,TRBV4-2,TGTGCCAGCAGCCAAGAAGGGGGGGAGGGCACAGATACGCAGTATTTT,CASSQEGGEGTDTQYF
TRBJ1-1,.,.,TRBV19,TGTGCCAGTAGCTTCACAGTGGGGGGTATCTACACTGAAGCTTTCTTT,CASSFTVGGIYTEAFF
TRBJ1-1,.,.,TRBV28,TGTGCCAGCAGTTTAGGGGCAAATTCAGGAACTGAAGCTTTCTTT,CASSLGANSGTEAFF
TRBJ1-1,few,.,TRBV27,TGTGCCAGCAGTTTGGGAGGGTTCACTGAAGCTTTCTTT,CASSLGGFTEAFF
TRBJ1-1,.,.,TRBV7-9,TGTGCCAGCAGCTCGGGGAGGCAGGTTGAAGCTTTCTTT,CASSSGRQVEAFF
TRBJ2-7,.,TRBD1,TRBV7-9,TGTGCCAGCACGAGTGGCCAGGGGGCCCACGAGCAGTACTTC,CASTSGQGAHEQYF
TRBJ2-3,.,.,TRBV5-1,TGCGCCAGCAGCTTGACTGATACGCAGTATTTT,CASSLTDTQYF
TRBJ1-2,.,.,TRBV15,TGTGCCACCAGCAGAGTAGGGGAACAGGGTGTTAACTATGGCTACACCTTC,CATSRVGEQGVNYGYTF
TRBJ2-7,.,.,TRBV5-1,TGCGCCAGCAGCTTGCTCGAGCGACACGAGCAGTACTTC,CASSLLERHEQYF
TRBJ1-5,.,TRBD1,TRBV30,TGTGCCTGGAGCGACCTTACAGGGGGGCATCAGCCCCAGCATTTT,CAWSDLTGGHQPQHF
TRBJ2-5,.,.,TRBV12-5,TGTGCTAGTGGTTTAGGAGTAGAGACCCAGTACTTC,CASGLGVETQYF
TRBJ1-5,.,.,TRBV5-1,TGCGCCAGCAGCTTGGGGGGCTCCGAACAGCCCCAGCATTTT,CASSLGGSEQPQHF
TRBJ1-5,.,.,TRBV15,TGTGCCACCAGCCAAGGCAGGGGCAGAGAGCCCCAGAATTTT,CATSQGRGREPQNF
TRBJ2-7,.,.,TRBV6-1,TGTGCCAGCAGTGCCAGGGGACCCTACGAGCAGTACTTC,CASSARGPYEQYF
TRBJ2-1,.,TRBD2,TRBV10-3,TGTGCCATCAGTGAGTCGACACTAGCGGGCAATGAGCAGTTCTTC,CAISESTLAGNEQFF
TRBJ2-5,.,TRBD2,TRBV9,TGTGCCAGCAGCGTAGACGGGAGGGCCGGGGAGACCCAGTACTTC,CASSVDGRAGETQYF
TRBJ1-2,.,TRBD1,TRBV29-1,TGCAGCGTTGAAGAACAGGGGGTGGGCTATGGCTACACCTTC,CSVEEQGVGYGYTF